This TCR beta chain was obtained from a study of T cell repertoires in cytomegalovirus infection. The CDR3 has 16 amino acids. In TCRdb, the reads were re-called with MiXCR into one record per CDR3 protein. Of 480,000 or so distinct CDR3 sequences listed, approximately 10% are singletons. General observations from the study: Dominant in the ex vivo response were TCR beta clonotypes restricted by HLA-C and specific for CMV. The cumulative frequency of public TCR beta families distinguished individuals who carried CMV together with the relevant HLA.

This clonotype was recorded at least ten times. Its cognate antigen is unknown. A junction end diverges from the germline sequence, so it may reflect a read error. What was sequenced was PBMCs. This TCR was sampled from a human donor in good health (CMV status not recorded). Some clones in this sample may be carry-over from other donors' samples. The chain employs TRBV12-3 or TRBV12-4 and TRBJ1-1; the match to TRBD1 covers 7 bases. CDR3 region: CASSLVLSGGDTEAFF. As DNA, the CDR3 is TGTGCCAGCAGCTTAGTTCTTTCAGGGGGGGACACTGAAGCTTTCTTT.